Below, 20 T cell receptor beta chains from the same sample are listed, as sequenced in a study of Ad26.COV2.S vaccination and SARS-CoV-2 variants. The method was immunoSEQ multiplex PCR; TCRdb's version includes in-frame clones alone and lacks a portion of them. The table has around 300,000 clones, more than 85% seen once; the top ten hold around 4.5%. Documented treatment: approximately 18 received Ad26.COV2.S at low or high dose, single or two shots; about 5 received placebo; per-sample allocation not given. Samples were taken on day 63 after the first vaccine or placebo injection. The material was peripheral blood, obtained in a trial of Ad26.COV2.S vaccine versus placebo. The source is a person aged 18 to 59 who received the Ad26.COV2.S COVID-19 vaccine or a placebo.

This sequence joins TRBV11-3 and TRBJ2-2; D unclear. The CDR3 contains 14 residues. The V gene's germline CDR1 is SGHNT and CDR2 YENEEA. V was shortened by 3 bases and J by 0 bases, with 5 bases between the two germline ends. CDR3 in amino acids: CASSFNPNTGELFF. The CDR3 coding sequence is TGTGCCAGCAGCTTCAACCCGAACACCGGGGAGCTGTTTTTT.

The chain carries TRBV2 and TRBJ1-6; D is ambiguous. The V gene's germline CDR1 is SNHLY and CDR2 FYNNEI. Trimming removed 7 bases at V and 0 bases at J, with 10 bases between. This CDR3 spans 15 amino acids. CDR3 sequence reads: CASKSESSYNSPLHF. The CDR3 nucleotides read TGTGCCAGCAAATCAGAGAGCTCCTATAATTCACCCCTCCACTTT.

The V gene is TRBV6-5, the J gene TRBJ1-6; a possible D gene is TRBD1 (6 bases). V lost 7 bases and J 7 bases, leaving 17 bases between the germline ends. The CDR3 spans 15 residues. Germline loops: CDR1 MNHEY, CDR2 SVGAGI. The DNA of the CDR3 is TGTGCCAGCATTCACAGGGCGGGGAAGAATTCACCCCTCCACTTT. Translated, it gives CASIHRAGKNSPLHF.

The chain links TRBV18 to TRBJ2-3, with 7 bases aligning to TRBD1. The junction had 13 bases not matched to a gene; V was cut back by 1 base and J by 3 bases. Germline V CDR1 and CDR2: KGHSH, LQKENI. This CDR3 is 18 amino acids long. The DNA for the CDR3 is TGTGCCAGCTCACCACTTGCCCGCCGACAGGGTGGGACAGATACGCAGTATTTT. Its translation is CASSPLARRQGGTDTQYF.

J is TRBJ2-5 and V is TRBV3-1 (or the pseudogene TRBV3-2); D is unresolved. Trimming stripped 0 bases from V and 7 bases from J, with 15 bases between. CDR3 length: 15 residues. Germline values: CDR1 LGHDT, CDR2 YNNKEL (reference sequence). CDR3 DNA: TGTGCCAGCAGCCAAGATCCTTCAACCGTCGGGACCCAGTACTTC. Translating gives CASSQDPSTVGTQYF.

This rearrangement joins TRBV7-9 to TRBJ1-4; D not certain. CDR1 and CDR2 (germline): SEHNR, FQNEAQ (reference sequence). The length of the CDR3 is 15 residues. The ends were cut back, 5 bases at V and 0 bases at J, with 10 bases in the middle. This chain's CDR3 is CASSGGFATNEKLFF. CDR3 nucleotides: TGTGCCAGCAGCGGTGGGTTCGCAACTAATGAAAAACTGTTTTTT.

This chain joins TRBV2 and TRBJ1-4, with unresolved D. The V and J ends lost 7 bases and 7 bases respectively, with 10 bases between them. The CDR3 sequence is 12 residues long. Germline-derived CDR1 and CDR2 are SNHLY and FYNNEI. The CDR3 DNA reads as TGTGCCAGCAACCCAGACGGTGAAAAACTGTTTTTT. Translated, it gives CASNPDGEKLFF.

The chain links TRBV7-9 to TRBJ2-7, with 10 bases lining up with TRBD2. This CDR3 is built from 17 residues. V shed 3 bases and J 2 bases; nucleotides not matched to a gene: 10. Per the germline V gene, CDR1 is SEHNR and CDR2 is FQNEAQ (reference sequence). The CDR3 DNA is TGTGCCAGCAGCTTGGGAGAGCGGGAGGGACCTACCTACGAGCAGTACTTC. Translated: CASSLGEREGPTYEQYF.

CDR3 sequence reads: CASWGLAGEQYF. CDR3 bases: TGTGCCAGCTGGGGACTAGCGGGTGAGCAGTACTTC. The chain joins TRBV6-5 to TRBJ2-7; TRBD2 aligns across 12 bases. V dropped 8 bases and J dropped 7; count of bases not matched to a gene: 3. Germline lookup yields CDR1 MNHEY and CDR2 SVGAGI. The CDR3 covers 12 residues.

Only one count was recorded for this clone. The chain carries TRBV13 and TRBJ2-3, with 8 bases fitting TRBD2. With 4 bases clipped from V and 4 bases from J, the junction kept 13 bases outside the gene matches. CDR1 and CDR2 from the germline V gene are PRHDT and FYEKMQ (reference sequence). CDR3 length: 17 amino acids. The chain's CDR3 is CASSSLPAGDPSDTQYF. In DNA, the CDR3 is TGTGCCAGCAGCTCTCTCCCAGCGGGAGACCCTTCAGATACGCAGTATTTT.

This clone was counted once. The chain's CDR3 is CASSDSWGDVLAIGEQFF. Here the CDR3 DNA reads TGTGCCAGCAGTGATTCTTGGGGGGATGTTTTGGCTATCGGTGAGCAGTTCTTC. V usage is TRBV25-1 and J usage is TRBJ2-1, with D maybe TRBD2 (6 bases). V dropped 3 bases and J dropped 9 bases, with 27 bases sitting between them. Germline CDR1 reads MGHDK; CDR2 reads SYGVNS. The CDR3 loop spans 18 amino acids. Complete variable domain (other parts from reference TRBV25-1 and TRBJ2-1): EADIYQTPRYLVIGTGKKITLECSQTMGHDKMYWYQQDPGMELHLIHYSYGVNSTEKGDLSSESTVSRIRTEHFPLTLESARPSHTSQYLCASSDSWGDVLAIGEQFFGPGTRLTVL.

V and J are TRBV3-1 (or the pseudogene TRBV3-2) and TRBJ1-3; D not certain. The germline V gene has CDR1 LGHDT and CDR2 YNNKEL (reference sequence). The CDR3 totals 18 residues. Deletions cut 1 base from V and 0 bases from J, with 16 bases between. The CDR3 DNA sequence: TGTGCCAGCAGCCAAGGGTTTTTTGACGGAAGCTCTGGAAACACCATATATTTT. This gives the protein CASSQGFFDGSSGNTIYF.

V is TRBV9 and J is TRBJ2-1; 10 positions match TRBD2. The trim removed 2 bases at V and 4 bases at J, leaving 6 bases unmatched. Germline CDR1 and CDR2: SGDLS and YYNGEE. The CDR3 has 16 amino acids. The CDR3 loop reads CASSVRAGGGYNEQFF. CDR3 bases: TGTGCCAGCAGCGTGAGAGCGGGAGGGGGTTACAATGAGCAGTTCTTC.

The gene calls are TRBV27 and TRBJ2-3; tentative D call: TRBD1 (6 bases). With 2 bases removed from V and 1 base from J, the gap between germline ends came to 10 bases. This CDR3 contains 15 residues. CDR1 and CDR2 from the germline V gene are MNHEY and SMNVEV (reference sequence). CDR3 amino acids: CASSLTTGRTDTQYF. The CDR3 DNA sequence: TGTGCCAGCAGTTTAACGACAGGACGCACAGATACGCAGTATTTT.

J is TRBJ2-7 and V is TRBV7-2; 8 positions match TRBD1. J gave up 3 bases and V 6 bases, and 10 bases lay outside the gene matches. This CDR3 has 15 amino acids. Germline-derived CDR1 and CDR2 are SGHTA and FQGNSA. The chain's CDR3 is CASSLGQGTHYEQYF. CDR3 in DNA: TGTGCCAGCAGTCTAGGACAGGGAACTCACTACGAGCAGTACTTC.

The chain combines TRBV11-2 with TRBJ2-5; D is ambiguous. Trimming removed 4 bases at V and 3 bases at J, with 3 bases between. The CDR3 contains 11 residues. The V gene's germline CDR1 is SGHAT and CDR2 FQNNGV. CDR3 sequence: CASSSEETQYF. The CDR3 DNA reads TGTGCCAGCAGCTCCGAAGAGACCCAGTACTTC. Full variable domain (missing parts from reference TRBV11-2 and TRBJ2-5): EAGVAQSPRYKIIEKRQSVAFWCNPISGHATLYWYQQILGQGPKLLIQFQNNGVVDDSQLPKDRFSAERLKGVDSTLKIQPAKLEDSAVYLCASSSEETQYFGPGTRLLVL.

CDR3 bases: TGTGCCAGTAGTATCGAGGACAGGGTCATTTCACCCCTCCACTTT. Its translation is CASSIEDRVISPLHF. The gene calls are TRBV19 and TRBJ1-6; TRBD1 matches 8 bases. After removal of 3 bases from V and 9 bases from J, the junction contained 7 bases not matched to a gene. CDR1 and CDR2 (germline): LNHDA, SQIVND (reference sequence). The length of the CDR3 is 15 residues.

V is TRBV27 and J is TRBJ1-6; 7 positions agree with TRBD1. The CDR3 consists of 18 residues. Per the germline V gene, CDR1 is MNHEY and CDR2 is SMNVEV (reference sequence). The V gene end was trimmed by 0 bases and the J gene end by 0 bases; junction bases not matched to a gene: 5. The CDR3 loop reads CASSLSARDSSYNSPLHF. The CDR3 bases are TGTGCCAGCAGTTTATCGGCAAGGGACAGCTCCTATAATTCACCCCTCCACTTT.

The chain links TRBV7-2 to TRBJ1-1, with D uncertain. The CDR3 loop spans 13 amino acids. V was trimmed by 5 bases and J by 5 bases, leaving 12 bases between them. CDR1 is SGHTA and CDR2 is FQGNSA in the germline V gene. CDR3 nucleotide sequence: TGTGCCAGCAGCGGCTCACACCAGACTGAAGCTTTCTTT. Amino acids: CASSGSHQTEAFF.

This clone was recorded once. The genes are TRBV11-2 and TRBJ1-1; 11 bases map to TRBD1. This CDR3 contains 14 residues. With V trimmed by 0 bases and J by 11 bases, 5 bases remained unmatched. CDR1 is SGHAT, CDR2 FQNNGV, per germline. Written as DNA, the CDR3 is TGTGCCAGCAGCTTAGATAGGGGACAGGGGGATGCTTTCTTT. This encodes CASSLDRGQGDAFF. Full variable domain (rest looked up from reference TRBV11-2 and TRBJ1-1): EAGVAQSPRYKIIEKRQSVAFWCNPISGHATLYWYQQILGQGPKLLIQFQNNGVVDDSQLPKDRFSAERLKGVDSTLKIQPAKLEDSAVYLCASSLDRGQGDAFFGQGTRLTVV.